This T cell receptor (beta chain) stems from a study of cytomegalovirus exposure and HLA in healthy donors (TCRdb year 2017). Regarding the study in general: According to an earlier analysis of several hundred of the donors, 150 million to 200 million T cells yielded roughly 110 million unique TCR beta sequences and about 300 Gb of sequence data. Both class I and class II loci were covered by HLA typing, at four-digit resolution. A later analysis re-analyzed previously published TCR beta repertoires from 660 or so donors and added high-resolution HLA genotyping to study TCR occurrence patterns. Typing coverage differed by locus: A, B, C, DRB1 and DQB1 were typed in about 629-640 donors, DQA1 in approximately 520, DPA1 in 600 to 610, and DPB1 in 472. Across around 400 genotyped donors of the cohort, an average of roughly 230,000 unique TCR beta nucleotide sequences per donor were sequenced, and roughly a sixth of those sequences were non-productive. Because of strong linkage in the cohort, a handful of DR-DQ haplotypes were treated as single units for association and clustering. Alongside the repertoire data, information on donor age, sex, ethnicity and CMV serostatus was compiled. Every repertoire in the discovery cohort had been generated on one and the same sequencing platform. The genetic ancestry cluster associated with self-reported Caucasian donors included 81% of the roughly 410 genotyped donors. An early release covering just under 650 HLA-typed donors comprised about 320 gigabases of sequencing data and around 86 million unique TCR sequences. Rather than drawing on any new phenotypic data, the later analysis identified candidate immune exposures from TCR beta sequences and the way those sequences occurred across donors. The study was designed to test whether signatures of past pathogen exposure could be identified by cataloging public T cell receptors. The study combined high-throughput TCR immunosequencing, statistical association of individual TCRs with disease status, and machine learning to predict cytomegalovirus infection status. The T cell repertoires of several hundred subjects were profiled by immunosequencing and related to cytomegalovirus serostatus. An earlier analysis of a few hundred of the donors applied high-throughput TCR beta sequencing to assess whether each TCR beta V gene segment acted as functional or pseudogenic. In a later genetic analysis, genome-wide SNP genotypes for about 55% of the roughly 670 donors were used, and that subset was treated as a discovery cohort. In addition to the first cohort of 650 to 750 subjects, a separate validation cohort of approximately 130 different subjects was used.

What the authors observed across the whole study: Across donors, most TCR sequences were observed very rarely, whereas some public TCRs were present in many individuals. In the study, about 150 TCR beta chains were listed as associated with cytomegalovirus. Three of the identified cytomegalovirus-associated TCR beta chains were confirmed in vitro to be specific for cytomegalovirus antigens. The presence/absence analyses assumed that sequencing depth was roughly uniform across donors, and that assumption may not be true. In a later analysis, the rate of TCR association differed among HLA loci, with DRB1 alleles having the most associated TCRs and HLA-C alleles having the fewest. The only immune exposure information available for the cohort was CMV serostatus. HLA typing was unavailable for some donors at each locus, so association tests used only the typed subset. Several of the top co-occurrence clusters appeared to be linked to parvovirus B19, influenza, CMV and Epstein-Barr virus, according to a later analysis. A later analysis found that most CMV-associated TCR beta chains appeared HLA-restricted, with HLA associations seemingly driven largely by CMV exposure. It was suggested by the authors that the approach could potentially be generalized to other disease states and immunological phenotypes. Cytomegalovirus status was reported to be diagnosed by the classifier with high specificity and sensitivity in both the original and validation cohorts. The earlier analysis of around 600 of the donors excluded 15 to 20 rarely observed V segments, including chromosome 9 orphons, because counts were too low. A later analysis found that HLA-associated TCR beta chains were more clonally expanded and had lower generation probabilities than equally common non-associated chains. A later genetic analysis reported fewer N-insertions in productive TCRs among donors in an Asian-associated ancestry cluster than the approximately 700-donor mean. This cohort had only TCR beta chains sequenced, and the lack of alpha or paired-chain data limited which features could be detected. In an earlier analysis of more than 450 of the donors, most TCR beta V segments were observed in productive rearrangements about 87% or about 30% of the time, broadly matching IMGT annotations. A further reported finding was that TCR beta sequences accurately predicted the HLA-A and HLA-B alleles for most subjects in the first cohort. A later genetic analysis associated a missense DCLRE1C variant with V-gene and J-gene trimming of TCR beta chains, and an independent cohort replicated the association. A group of highly shared sequence variants was considered likely to be a technical artifact of the sequencing pipeline. In a later analysis, around 17,000 TCR beta sequences were associated with specific HLA alleles at a false discovery rate of 0.05. Some IMGT-functional V segments, including TRBV6-2 and TRBV6-3, could not be distinguished by the 87-base-pair reads and were therefore excluded. Assigning TCR associations to individual alleles was difficult when HLA alleles, especially DR and DQ, strongly co-occurred. Correlated functional status among segregating V segments might be attributable to linkage disequilibrium, but an unknown experimental factor could not be ruled out.

The cohort comprised around 700 healthy bone marrow donors. At the time of sampling, all cohort members were nominally healthy, though unrecorded immune exposures were likely present. The donor tested CMV seropositive, placing the donor among the 290 or so seropositive members of the cohort. A peripheral blood sample was provided by each donor, and peripheral blood mononuclear cells were used for TCR beta sequencing. Genomic DNA extraction from the blood cell samples was performed with the Qiagen DNeasy Blood Extraction Kit. As to this clone: No cognate antigen has been identified for it. The sample holds no much larger clone one base away, and base qualities are not on file.

V lost 0 bases and J lost 4 bases; the stretch between them is 10 bases long. The germline V gene yields MNHEY for CDR1 and SVGAGI for CDR2. From the cysteine through the phenylalanine, the CDR3 covers 15 amino acids. The kept DNA is CDR3 alone, 45 bases in frame from the first base. The library was made by the immunoSEQ multiplex PCR assay. A mixture of 60 forward primers for TCR Vbeta segments and 13 reverse primers for TCR Jbeta segments was used in the multiplex PCR. The CDR3 region of rearranged TCR beta genes was amplified from genomic DNA with a multiplex PCR assay. Amplified TCR beta libraries were sequenced as 87-base-pair reads on the Illumina HiSeq System. Regarding the original processing steps: A later analysis counted around 72 million unique TCR beta chains across the 666 repertoires, and roughly 9.9 million of these chains were shared by at least two donors. To remove PCR and sequencing errors, raw reads were error-corrected and collapsed into unique sequences using a nearest-neighbor algorithm that merged closely related sequences. CDR3 sequences were aligned to IMGT reference sequences to assign V, D and J gene segments. For a sequence to be retained, a match of at least six nucleotides was required to both a V gene segment and a J gene segment. A rearrangement was called productive if the CDR3 had no stop codons and remained in frame with V and J, and every other rearrangement was called non-productive. Following IMGT convention, CDR3 was defined as the stretch from the second conserved V-encoded cysteine to the conserved J-encoded phenylalanine. The earlier analysis of about 610 of the donors excluded any sequence lacking an unambiguous match to a single V gene segment. In an earlier analysis of several hundred of the donors, V segments were called functional above 56.7% productive rearrangements and were called segregating when the between-donor standard deviation exceeded 5%. A statistical classification framework was built for diagnosing cytomegalovirus status from the catalog of TCR beta chain sequences. A later analysis assigned V and J genes by comparing TCR nucleotide sequences with IMGT/GENE-DB human TR gene sequences. Using the TCRdist pipeline, a later analysis assigned CDR3 sequences along with most-parsimonious VDJ recombination scenarios. In a later analysis, each TCR beta chain was defined by its CDR3 amino acid sequence together with its V-gene family, and reads without a unique V-gene family were excluded. A later analysis removed several hundred highly shared, low-generation-probability nucleotide sequences to deal with suspected cross-contamination and a sequencing artifact. For each public chain, a later analysis derived a clonal expansion index from normalized ranks of inferred template counts within each repertoire. Generation probabilities in a later analysis came from a VDJ recombination model fitted to out-of-frame rearrangements, and those results were checked against IGoR. Hypergeometric tests were used in a later analysis to score TCR-TCR, TCR-HLA and TCR-CMV co-occurrence, with a repertoire-size bias correction applied to the TCR pairs. In a later analysis, false discovery rates were estimated by permuting HLA or CMV assignments 20 times. In a later analysis, co-occurring TCRs were grouped with DBSCAN, and TCRdist sequence similarity was added when clustering was performed within HLA-allele-positive subsets. For co-occurrence clustering, repertoires with fewer than 30,000 or more than 120,000 public chains were excluded, along with roughly 5 repertoires with anomalous nucleotide sharing. TCRdb took over this immuneACCESS table, retaining in-frame rearrangements with V and J assigned. Such tables are incomplete; in checked studies, under half of the missing clones stem from an unresolved V gene, and the remainder is unexplained. V and J calls plus clone size are reproduced from that table; the DNA served to infer D and trimming. The sample table holds roughly 92,000 clones, of which about four fifths were seen once. Of the sample, about 30% falls within the top ten clones.

The V gene is TRBV6-5 and the J gene is TRBJ1-5; matching of 5 bases hints at TRBD1 as the D gene. This TCR was sampled from a man in his fifties or sixties in good health and CMV-seropositive. Material for sequencing was PBMCs. This receptor carries the CDR3 CASSYSGQPNQPQHF. The sequenced DNA: TGTGCCAGCAGTTACTCGGGGCAGCCTAATCAGCCCCAGCATTTT.